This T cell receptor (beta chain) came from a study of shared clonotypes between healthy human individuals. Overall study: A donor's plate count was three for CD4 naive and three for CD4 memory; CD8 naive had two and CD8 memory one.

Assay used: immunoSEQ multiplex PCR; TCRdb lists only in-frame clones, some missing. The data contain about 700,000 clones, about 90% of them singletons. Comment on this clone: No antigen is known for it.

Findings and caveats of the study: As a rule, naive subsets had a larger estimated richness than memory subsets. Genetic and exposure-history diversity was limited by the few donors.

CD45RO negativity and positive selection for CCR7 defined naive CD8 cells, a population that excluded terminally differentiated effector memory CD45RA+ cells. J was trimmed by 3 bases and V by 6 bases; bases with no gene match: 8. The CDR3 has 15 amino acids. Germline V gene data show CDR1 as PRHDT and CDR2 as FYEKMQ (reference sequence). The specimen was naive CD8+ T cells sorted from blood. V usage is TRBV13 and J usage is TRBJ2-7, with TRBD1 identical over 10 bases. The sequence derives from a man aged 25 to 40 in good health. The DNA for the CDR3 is TGTGCCAGCAGTTCCGGGACAGGGGCCAGCTACGAGCAGTACTTC. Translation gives CASSSGTGASYEQYF.